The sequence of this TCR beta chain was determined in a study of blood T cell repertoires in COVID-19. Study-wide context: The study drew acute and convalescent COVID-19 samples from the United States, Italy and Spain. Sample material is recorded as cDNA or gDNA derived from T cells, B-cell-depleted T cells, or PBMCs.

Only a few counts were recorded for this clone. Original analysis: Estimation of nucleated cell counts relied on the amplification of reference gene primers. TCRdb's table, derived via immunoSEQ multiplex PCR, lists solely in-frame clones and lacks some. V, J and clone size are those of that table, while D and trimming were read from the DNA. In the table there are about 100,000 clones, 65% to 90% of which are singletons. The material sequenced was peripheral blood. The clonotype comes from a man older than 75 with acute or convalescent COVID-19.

In nucleotides, the CDR3 is TGTGCCAGCAGACGGACAGGGGTAGAGACCCAGTACTTC. This sequence encodes CASRRTGVETQYF. V usage is TRBV11-1 and J usage is TRBJ2-5; 9 positions match TRBD1. CDR3 length equals 13 residues. From germline, CDR1 is SGHAT and CDR2 FQDESV (reference sequence). Trimming took 6 bases from V and 4 from J; bases not matched to a gene: 3. Variable domain in full (rest from reference TRBV11-1 and TRBJ2-5): EAEVAQSPRYKITEKSQAVAFWCDPISGHATLYWYRQILGQGPELLVQFQDESVVDDSQLPKDRFSAERLKGVDSTLKIQPAELGDSAMYLCASRRTGVETQYFGPGTRLLVL.